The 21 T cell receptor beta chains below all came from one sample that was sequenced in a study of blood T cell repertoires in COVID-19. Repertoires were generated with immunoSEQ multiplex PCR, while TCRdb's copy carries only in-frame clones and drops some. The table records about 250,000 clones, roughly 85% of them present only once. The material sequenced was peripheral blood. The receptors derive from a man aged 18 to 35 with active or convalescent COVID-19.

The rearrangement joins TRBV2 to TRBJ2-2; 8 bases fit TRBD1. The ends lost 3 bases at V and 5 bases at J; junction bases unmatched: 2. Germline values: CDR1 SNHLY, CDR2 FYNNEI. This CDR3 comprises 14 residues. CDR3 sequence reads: CASSDRGRTGELFF. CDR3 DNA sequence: TGTGCCAGCAGTGACAGGGGGCGGACCGGGGAGCTGTTTTTT.

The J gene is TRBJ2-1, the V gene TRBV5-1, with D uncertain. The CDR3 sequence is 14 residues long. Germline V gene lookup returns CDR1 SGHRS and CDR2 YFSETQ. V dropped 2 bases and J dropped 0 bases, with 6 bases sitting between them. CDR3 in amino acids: CASSFRSSYNEQFF. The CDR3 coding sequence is TGCGCCAGCAGCTTCCGGAGCTCCTACAATGAGCAGTTCTTC.

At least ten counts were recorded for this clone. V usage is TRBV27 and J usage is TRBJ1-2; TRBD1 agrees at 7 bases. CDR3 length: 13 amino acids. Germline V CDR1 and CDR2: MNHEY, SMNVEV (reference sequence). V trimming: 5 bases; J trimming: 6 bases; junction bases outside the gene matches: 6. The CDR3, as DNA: TGTGCCAGCAGTCTAGGGGGCGGGGATGGCTACACCTTC. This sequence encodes CASSLGGGDGYTF.

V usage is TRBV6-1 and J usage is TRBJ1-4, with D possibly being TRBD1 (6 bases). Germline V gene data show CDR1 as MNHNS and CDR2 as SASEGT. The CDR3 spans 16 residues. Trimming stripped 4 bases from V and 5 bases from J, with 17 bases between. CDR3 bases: TGTGCCAGCAGTGCCATGACAGGTTCCCTCAATGAAAAACTGTTTTTT. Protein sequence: CASSAMTGSLNEKLFF.

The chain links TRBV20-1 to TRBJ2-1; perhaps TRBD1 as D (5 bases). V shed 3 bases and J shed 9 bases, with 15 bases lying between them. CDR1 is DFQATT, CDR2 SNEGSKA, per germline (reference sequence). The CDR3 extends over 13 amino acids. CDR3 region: CSASLSSRGEQFF. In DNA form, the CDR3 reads TGCAGTGCTAGTTTGTCCTCAAGGGGTGAGCAGTTCTTC.

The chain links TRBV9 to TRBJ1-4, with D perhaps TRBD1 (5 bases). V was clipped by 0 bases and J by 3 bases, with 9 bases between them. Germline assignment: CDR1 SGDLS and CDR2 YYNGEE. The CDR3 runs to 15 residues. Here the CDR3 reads CASSVGWGANEKLFF. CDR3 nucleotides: TGTGCCAGCAGCGTAGGTTGGGGGGCTAATGAAAAACTGTTTTTT.

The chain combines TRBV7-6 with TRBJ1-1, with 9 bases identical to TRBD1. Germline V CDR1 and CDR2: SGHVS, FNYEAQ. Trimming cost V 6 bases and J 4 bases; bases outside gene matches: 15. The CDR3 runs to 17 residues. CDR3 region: CASSNRKGQGLSTEAFF. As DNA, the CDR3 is TGTGCCAGCAGTAACCGAAAGGGACAGGGTCTGTCCACTGAAGCTTTCTTT.

In DNA, the CDR3 is TGTGCCAGCAGCGCGTTTGGGACAGAAGAGACCCAGTACTTC. It yields the protein CASSAFGTEETQYF. This chain connects TRBV9 to TRBJ2-5, with TRBD1 matching over 7 bases. The CDR3 spans 14 residues. Germline V gene sequence: CDR1 SGDLS, CDR2 YYNGEE. V gave up 3 bases and J gave up 3 bases; unmatched junction bases: 5.

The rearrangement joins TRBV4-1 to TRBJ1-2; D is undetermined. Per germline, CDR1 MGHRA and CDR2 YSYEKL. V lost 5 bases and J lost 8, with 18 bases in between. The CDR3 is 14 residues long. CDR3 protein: CASSYSDGSGGYTF. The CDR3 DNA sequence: TGCGCCAGCAGCTACTCGGATGGGTCAGGAGGCTACACCTTC.

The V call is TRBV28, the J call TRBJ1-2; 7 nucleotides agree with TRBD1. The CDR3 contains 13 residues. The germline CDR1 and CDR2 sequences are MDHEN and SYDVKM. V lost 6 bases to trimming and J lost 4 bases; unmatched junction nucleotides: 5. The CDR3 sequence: CASSPDRVYGYTF. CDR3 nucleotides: TGTGCCAGCAGCCCCGACAGGGTCTATGGCTACACCTTC.

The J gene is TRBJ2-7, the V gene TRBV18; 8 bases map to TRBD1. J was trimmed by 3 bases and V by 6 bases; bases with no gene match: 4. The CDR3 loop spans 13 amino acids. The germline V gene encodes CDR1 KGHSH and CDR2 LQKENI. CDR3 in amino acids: CASSLGTGYEQYF. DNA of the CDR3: TGTGCCAGCTCTCTGGGGACAGGCTACGAGCAGTACTTC.

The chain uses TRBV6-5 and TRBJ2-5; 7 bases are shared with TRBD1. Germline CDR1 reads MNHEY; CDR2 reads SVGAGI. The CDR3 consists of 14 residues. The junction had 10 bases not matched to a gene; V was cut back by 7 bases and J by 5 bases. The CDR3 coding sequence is TGTGCCAGCACCTTAGGACAGGCTGTTGAGACCCAGTACTTC. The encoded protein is CASTLGQAVETQYF.

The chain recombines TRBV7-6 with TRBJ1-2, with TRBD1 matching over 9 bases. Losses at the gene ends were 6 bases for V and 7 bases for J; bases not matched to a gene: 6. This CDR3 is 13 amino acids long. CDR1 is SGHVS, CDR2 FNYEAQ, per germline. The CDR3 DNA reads TGTGCCAGCAGTTCGGGACAGGGCTCTGGCTACACCTTC. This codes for CASSSGQGSGYTF.

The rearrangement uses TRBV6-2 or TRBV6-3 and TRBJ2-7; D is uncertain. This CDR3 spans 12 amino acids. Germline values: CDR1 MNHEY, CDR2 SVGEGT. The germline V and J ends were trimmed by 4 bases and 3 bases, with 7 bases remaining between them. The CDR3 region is CASSSYLYEQYF. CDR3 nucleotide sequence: TGTGCCAGCAGTTCCTACCTCTACGAGCAGTACTTC.

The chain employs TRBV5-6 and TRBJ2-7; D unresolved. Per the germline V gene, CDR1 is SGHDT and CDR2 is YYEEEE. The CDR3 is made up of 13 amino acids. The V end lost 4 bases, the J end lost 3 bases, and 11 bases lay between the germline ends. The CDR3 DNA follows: TGTGCCAGCAGCGTAGATTTGAGCTACGAGCAGTACTTC. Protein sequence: CASSVDLSYEQYF. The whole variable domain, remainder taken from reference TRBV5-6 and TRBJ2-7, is DAGVTQSPTHLIKTRGQQVTLRCSPKSGHDTVSWYQQALGQGPQFIFQYYEEEERQRGNFPDRFSGHQFPNYSSELNVNALLLGDSALYLCASSVDLSYEQYFGPGTRLTVT.

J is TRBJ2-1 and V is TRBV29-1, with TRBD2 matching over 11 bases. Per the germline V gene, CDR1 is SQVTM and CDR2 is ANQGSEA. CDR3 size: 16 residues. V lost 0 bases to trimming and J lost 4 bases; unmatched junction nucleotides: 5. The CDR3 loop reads CSVEDQASGRYNEQFF. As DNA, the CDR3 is TGCAGCGTTGAAGATCAGGCTAGCGGGAGGTACAATGAGCAGTTCTTC.

The CDR3 nucleotides read TGTGCCAGCAGCTTAGTTTGGCAAGCCATGGCGGGTGAGCAGTTCTTC. It codes for CASSLVWQAMAGEQFF. The chain carries TRBV7-2 and TRBJ2-1, with D perhaps TRBD2 (5 bases). Germline V gene data show CDR1 as SGHTA and CDR2 as FQGNSA. Trimming shortened V by 1 base and J by 9 bases, and 19 bases separated the two germline ends. CDR3 size: 16 residues.

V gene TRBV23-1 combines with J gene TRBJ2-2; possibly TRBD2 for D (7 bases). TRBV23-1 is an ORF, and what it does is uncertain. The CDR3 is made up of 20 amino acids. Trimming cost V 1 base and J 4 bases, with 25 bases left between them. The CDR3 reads CASSQFEVRGPSCGTGELFF. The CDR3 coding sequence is TGCGCCAGCAGTCAATTCGAGGTGCGGGGGCCTTCTTGTGGCACCGGGGAGCTGTTTTTT.

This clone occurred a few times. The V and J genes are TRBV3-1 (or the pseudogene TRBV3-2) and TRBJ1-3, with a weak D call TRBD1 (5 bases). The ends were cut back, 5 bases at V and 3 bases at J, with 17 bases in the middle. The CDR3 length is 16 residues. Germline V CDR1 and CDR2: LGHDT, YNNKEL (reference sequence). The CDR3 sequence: CASSNPAGRVGNTIYF. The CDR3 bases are TGTGCCAGCAGCAACCCCGCAGGGCGAGTTGGAAACACCATATATTTT.

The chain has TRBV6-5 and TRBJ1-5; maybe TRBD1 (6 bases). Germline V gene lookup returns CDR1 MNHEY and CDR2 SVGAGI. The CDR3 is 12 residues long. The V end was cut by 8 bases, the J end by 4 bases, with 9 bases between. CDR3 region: CASGQPNQPQHF. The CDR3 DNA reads TGTGCCAGCGGACAGCCGAATCAGCCCCAGCATTTT.

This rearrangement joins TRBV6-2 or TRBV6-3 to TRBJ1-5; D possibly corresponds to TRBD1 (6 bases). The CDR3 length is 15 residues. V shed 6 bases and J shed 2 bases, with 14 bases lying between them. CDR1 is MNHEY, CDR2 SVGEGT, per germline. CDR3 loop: CASSQTGSGNQPQHF. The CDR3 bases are TGTGCCAGCAGCCAGACAGGCTCGGGCAATCAGCCCCAGCATTTT.